Sequencing of this T cell receptor (beta chain) was carried out in a study of neoadjuvant anti-PD-1 for oral cavity cancer. CDR1 is SGHTA and CDR2 is FQGTGA in the germline V gene. The CDR3 is 17 residues long. Unmatched junction bases numbered 8, after V lost 2 bases and J lost 4 bases. The assay was immunoSEQ multiplex PCR, and TCRdb's table has in-frame clones only and misses some. Of roughly 10,000 clones in the sample, roughly half were seen once. The specimen comprised tumor tissue, sampled before nivolumab (anti-PD-1) treatment. The J gene is TRBJ2-2, the V gene TRBV7-3; 9 bases line up with TRBD1. This TCR was sampled from a person between 40 and 85 years old with oral cavity squamous cell carcinoma. The CDR3 loop is CASSLVGGQGITGELFF. As DNA, the CDR3 is TGTGCCAGCAGCTTAGTCGGTGGACAGGGGATCACCGGGGAGCTGTTTTTT.